This entry lists 27 T cell receptor beta chains sequenced from one sample in a study of T cell repertoires in cytomegalovirus infection. From the reads, TCRdb called clonotypes with MiXCR, one entry per CDR3 protein. The table records about 770,000 distinct CDR3 sequences, under 35% of them present only once. No antigens are known for them. The sample here was cultured CD8+ T cells from PBMCs, taken from culture after CMV antigen stimulation. Source of these receptors: a human donor in good health (CMV status not recorded). Some clones in this sample may be carry-over from other donors' samples.

This clonotype was observed a handful of times. This sequence joins TRBV6-1 and TRBJ2-1; D uncertain. Trimming removed 6 bases from V and 7 bases from J, with 10 bases in between. The CDR3 length is 12 residues. Per the germline V gene, CDR1 is MNHNS and CDR2 is SASEGT. The CDR3 spells CASRVFVNEQFF. The CDR3, as DNA: TGTGCCAGCAGGGTCTTTGTAAATGAGCAGTTCTTC.

The chain carries TRBV6-1 and TRBJ2-3; 8 bases map to TRBD2. The germline CDR1 and CDR2 sequences are MNHNS and SASEGT. The CDR3 is 15 residues long. Losses at the gene ends were 3 bases for V and 2 bases for J; bases not matched to a gene: 4. CDR3 DNA: TGTGCCAGCAGTGAGCGGCGGGGGGCCACAGATACGCAGTATTTT. As protein: CASSERRGATDTQYF.

This rearrangement joins TRBV28 to TRBJ2-2; D remains ambiguous. Between the trimmed V and J ends, which lost 7 bases and 0 bases, there was a span of 12 bases. The CDR3 has 15 amino acids. Per germline, CDR1 MDHEN and CDR2 SYDVKM. The CDR3 nucleotides read TGTGCCAGCACCGTGACCAGCACGAACACCGGGGAGCTGTTTTTT. Translated: CASTVTSTNTGELFF.

This chain joins TRBV28 and TRBJ2-3; no definite D call. V was trimmed by 3 bases and J by 2 bases, leaving 12 bases between them. The CDR3 contains 15 residues. CDR1 is MDHEN and CDR2 is SYDVKM in the germline V gene. The CDR3 coding sequence is TGTGCCAGCAGTTTGGTGAGGCCCACCACAGATACGCAGTATTTT. Residues: CASSLVRPTTDTQYF.

The chain couples TRBV7-4 to TRBJ2-4; 9 bases line up with TRBD1. After removal of 5 bases from V and 4 bases from J, the junction contained 9 bases not matched to a gene. The germline gives CDR1 SGHVT, CDR2 SQSDAQ. This CDR3 region has 16 residues. DNA of the CDR3: TGTGCCAGCAGCGGCGACTCGGGACAGGGAAAAAACATTCAGTACTTC. Translating it yields CASSGDSGQGKNIQYF.

CDR3 in DNA: TGTGCCACCAGCAGAGATTGGGGGGCCGGTACAGATACGCAGTATTTT. Its protein is CATSRDWGAGTDTQYF. V gene TRBV15 combines with J gene TRBJ2-3, with D possibly being TRBD1 or TRBD2 (6 bases each). CDR1 and CDR2 from the germline V gene are LNHNV and YYDKDF (reference sequence). Trimming cost V 0 bases and J 3 bases, with 13 bases left between them. The CDR3 sequence is 16 residues long.

The rearrangement links TRBV6-5 to TRBJ2-7; D tentatively fits TRBD1 or TRBD2 (6 bases each). Germline CDR1 MNHEY, CDR2 SVGAGI. This CDR3 contains 16 residues. Trimming pared 2 bases from V and 5 bases from J, leaving 19 bases between. The CDR3, as DNA: TGTGCCAGCAGTTACGACCACCCCGGGGGCAGCAACGAGCAGTACTTC. Its translation is CASSYDHPGGSNEQYF.

The chain joins TRBV28 to TRBJ2-3; D is possibly TRBD1 or TRBD2 (5 bases each). Deletions cut 6 bases from V and 4 bases from J, with 17 bases between. Per the germline V gene, CDR1 is MDHEN and CDR2 is SYDVKM. There are 15 residues in the CDR3. Here the CDR3 reads CASSSRREGSDTQYF. The DNA of the CDR3 is TGTGCCAGCAGCTCCCGGCGTGAGGGGTCAGATACGCAGTATTTT.

CDR3 loop: CASSLGQGSLEQYV. CDR3 DNA sequence: TGTGCCAGCAGCCTGGGCCAGGGATCCCTCGAGCAGTACGTC. J is TRBJ2-7 and V is TRBV14; possibly TRBD1 for D (5 bases). Germline loops: CDR1 SGHDN, CDR2 FVKESK. Trimming removed 4 bases at V and 6 bases at J, with 16 bases between. This CDR3 region has 14 residues.

This chain joins TRBV27 and TRBJ1-2; D uncertain. V was pared by 1 base and J by 4 bases, with 13 bases between. Germline CDR1 and CDR2: MNHEY and SMNVEV (reference sequence). There are 15 residues in the CDR3. The CDR3 DNA follows: TGTGCCAGCAGTTTATTGGGGATGACGGGCTATGGCTACACCTTC. Its translation: CASSLLGMTGYGYTF.

The chain employs TRBV4-2 and TRBJ1-1; D not resolved. The V and J ends lost 4 bases and 1 base respectively, with 13 bases between them. This CDR3 is 15 amino acids long. CDR1 and CDR2 (germline): LGHNA, YNFKEQ. This CDR3 is CASSLEDWENTEAFF. The CDR3, as DNA: TGTGCCAGCAGCCTCGAGGATTGGGAGAACACTGAAGCTTTCTTT.

The rearrangement joins TRBV3-1 to TRBJ2-3; D unresolved. The germline V gene has CDR1 LGHDT and CDR2 YNNKEL (reference sequence). Trimming removed 4 bases from V and 5 bases from J, with 7 bases in between. This CDR3 is built from 12 residues. Here the CDR3 reads CASSLHVDTQYF. As DNA, the CDR3 is TGTGCCAGCAGCCTCCACGTAGATACGCAGTATTTT.

This chain connects TRBV7-9 to TRBJ2-7, with 11 bases identical to TRBD1. Trimming removed 4 bases from V and 7 bases from J; junction bases left unmatched: 6. The CDR3 runs to 14 residues. Germline-derived CDR1 and CDR2 are SEHNR and FQNEAQ (reference sequence). The CDR3 spells CASSSGQGAGEQYF. The CDR3 nucleotides are TGTGCCAGCAGCTCCGGACAGGGGGCAGGAGAGCAGTACTTC.

The chain is built from TRBV19 and TRBJ1-2; D remains ambiguous. CDR3 length equals 11 residues. Germline V gene data show CDR1 as LNHDA and CDR2 as SQIVND (reference sequence). Trimming removed 11 bases from V and 6 bases from J, with 13 bases in between. DNA for the CDR3: TGTGCCTGCCTAGGGCTGAATGGCTACACCTTC. As protein: CACLGLNGYTF. Variable domain in full (rest from reference TRBV19 and TRBJ1-2): DGGITQSPKYLFRKEGQNVTLSCEQNLNHDAMYWYRQDPGQGLRLIYYSQIVNDFQKGDIAEGYSVSREKKESFPLTVTSAQKNPTAFYLCACLGLNGYTFGSGTRLTVV.

This rearrangement joins TRBV6-2 or TRBV6-3 to TRBJ2-7, with 7 nucleotides matching TRBD1. Unmatched junction bases numbered 3, after V lost 4 bases and J lost 6 bases. This CDR3 has 12 residues. Per germline, CDR1 MNHEY and CDR2 SVGEGT. The CDR3 bases are TGTGCCAGCAGTTTTTACAGGGGCGAGCAGTACGTC. It translates to CASSFYRGEQYV.

This clonotype appeared a few times. The chain is built from TRBV4-1 and TRBJ1-6; unclear D gene. The CDR3 runs 17 residues. Per the germline V gene, CDR1 is MGHRA and CDR2 is YSYEKL. Trimming stripped 0 bases from V and 9 bases from J, with 18 bases between. CDR3 DNA: TGCGCCAGCAGCCAAGATCTGATTTTTAGGTATTCTTCACCCCTCCACTTT. Translated: CASSQDLIFRYSSPLHF.

Comments on this clonotype: At one end the junction does not follow the germline gene, possibly because of a read error. The chain combines TRBV7-2 with TRBJ1-1; D call uncertain. This CDR3 is built from 14 residues. Germline values: CDR1 SGHTA, CDR2 FQGNSA. This chain's CDR3 is CASSLTSANTEALF. The CDR3, as DNA: TGTGCCAGCAGCTTAACCTCAGCGAACACTGAAGCTCTCTTT.

This clonotype was counted many times. V gene TRBV7-6 combines with J gene TRBJ1-2, with 7 bases identical to TRBD1. The CDR3 consists of 18 residues. Germline V lookup: CDR1 SGHVS, CDR2 FNYEAQ. With 1 base clipped from V and 0 bases from J, the junction kept 11 bases outside the gene matches. The CDR3 nucleotides read TGTGCCAGCAGCTTAGGGGGGGACAGATTCTACGCTAACTATGGCTACACCTTC. The encoded protein is CASSLGGDRFYANYGYTF. The whole variable domain, remainder taken from reference TRBV7-6 and TRBJ1-2, is GAGVSQSPRYKVTKRGQDVALRCDPISGHVSLYWYRQALGQGPEFLTYFNYEAQQDKSGLPNDRFSAERPEGSISTLTIQRTEQRDSAMYRCASSLGGDRFYANYGYTFGSGTRLTVV.

V gene TRBV19 combines with J gene TRBJ2-5, with TRBD2 matching 13 bases. The V and J ends lost 1 base and 1 base, in that order; junction bases with no gene match: 3. Germline-derived CDR1 and CDR2 are LNHDA and SQIVND (reference sequence). The CDR3 spans 17 residues. The CDR3 region has the DNA TGTGCCAGTAGTATAGGAGGGACTAGCGGGATCCAAGAGACCCAGTACTTC. Protein product: CASSIGGTSGIQETQYF.

The chain uses TRBV4-2 and TRBJ2-3; the match to TRBD1 covers 10 bases. There are 16 residues in the CDR3. Germline V CDR1 and CDR2: LGHNA, YNFKEQ. Losses at the gene ends were 4 bases for V and 2 bases for J; bases not matched to a gene: 6. For the CDR3, the DNA is TGTGCCAGCAGCCCCGGACAGGGGGTAATCACAGATACGCAGTATTTT. Protein sequence: CASSPGQGVITDTQYF.

This clonotype has ten or more counts. J is TRBJ2-1 and V is TRBV7-8, with D possibly being TRBD2 (5 bases). CDR1 SGHVS and CDR2 FQNEAQ come from the germline V gene. CDR3 size: 15 residues. V gave up 5 bases and J gave up 4 bases, with 15 bases separating them. The CDR3 here is CASSLGLSIYNEQFF. The CDR3 region has the DNA TGTGCCAGCAGCCTAGGACTGTCTATTTACAATGAGCAGTTCTTC. Supplemented by reference TRBV7-8 and TRBJ2-1, the full variable domain reads GAGVSQSPRYKVAKRGQDVALRCDPISGHVSLFWYQQALGQGPEFLTYFQNEAQLDKSGLPSDRFFAERPEGSVSTLKIQRTQQEDSAVYLCASSLGLSIYNEQFFGPGTRLTVL.

This clonotype has at least ten counts. The chain carries TRBV12-3 or TRBV12-4 and TRBJ1-1, with 8 bases matching TRBD1. The CDR3 loop spans 14 amino acids. J gave up 4 bases and V 7 bases, and 8 bases lay outside the gene matches. The CDR3 DNA reads TGTGCCAGCACTCTCAGGGGGCGACCCACTGAAGCTTTCTTT. Translated, it gives CASTLRGRPTEAFF.

This clonotype has only a few counts. The rearrangement joins TRBV7-9 to TRBJ2-5; a possible D gene is TRBD1 (6 bases). Germline V gives CDR1 SEHNR, CDR2 FQNEAQ (reference sequence). This CDR3 region has 15 residues. V was shortened by 3 bases and J by 2 bases, with 13 bases between the two germline ends. CDR3: CASSFSDSPQETQYF. The DNA of the CDR3 is TGTGCCAGCAGCTTTTCGGACAGTCCTCAAGAGACCCAGTACTTC.

In its sample, this clonotype was seen a few times. The gene calls are TRBV6-5 and TRBJ2-7; the match to TRBD1 covers 7 bases. The V segment lost 2 bases and the J segment 6 bases; nucleotides outside the gene matches: 4. The CDR3 totals 13 residues. CDR1 is MNHEY and CDR2 is SVGAGI in the germline V gene. CDR3 DNA sequence: TGTGCCAGCAGTTACAGGCCAGGGGGCGAGCAGTACGTC. This translates into CASSYRPGGEQYV.

This sequence joins TRBV11-2 and TRBJ2-1; 11 nucleotides match TRBD2. Germline V gene data show CDR1 as SGHAT and CDR2 as FQNNGV. With 0 bases clipped from V and 1 base from J, the junction kept 5 bases outside the gene matches. The CDR3 consists of 18 residues. The CDR3 DNA follows: TGTGCCAGCAGCTTAGATAGCGGGGGGGCCTTTTCCTACAATGAGCAGTTCTTC. As protein: CASSLDSGGAFSYNEQFF.

The chain employs TRBV6-2 or TRBV6-3 and TRBJ2-3; 11 bases fit TRBD2. Germline loops: CDR1 MNHEY, CDR2 SVGEGT. The CDR3 consists of 16 residues. Unmatched junction bases numbered 6, after V lost 5 bases and J lost 2 bases. CDR3 region: CASSEISGGDTDTQYF. Written as DNA, the CDR3 is TGTGCCAGCAGTGAGATTAGCGGGGGGGACACAGATACGCAGTATTTT.

V and J are TRBV6-6 and TRBJ2-5; D not certain. This CDR3 contains 12 residues. Deletions cut 7 bases from V and 5 bases from J, with 11 bases between. Germline-derived CDR1 and CDR2 are MNHNY and SVGAGI (reference sequence). CDR3 DNA: TGTGCCAGCATGGGTGAAAAGGAGACCCAGTACTTC. It specifies CASMGEKETQYF.